Below, 24 T cell receptor beta chains from the same sample are listed, as sequenced in a study of glioma-infiltrating T cells. TCR alpha and beta CDR3 regions were amplified from RNA using iRepertoire nested multiplex PCR. TCRdb fed the multiplex PCR reads into MiXCR, producing one record per CDR3 protein. The top ten hold around 11% of the sample, which has around 350,000 distinct CDR3 sequences, roughly two fifths seen once. Sequencing was done on a sample of glioma tissue, nonneoplastic brain tissue, or PBMCs (not recorded which). The receptors were sampled from a human donor with low-grade glioma or glioblastoma, undergoing nonglioma brain surgery, or in good health (not recorded which).

This clonotype was observed many times. CDR3 loop: CASSSRPDIGNQHF. The CDR3 DNA sequence: TGTGCCAGCAGTTCCCGACCCGACATAGGAAACCAGCATTTT. The gene calls are TRBV28 and TRBJ1-5; unclear D gene. This CDR3 is built from 14 residues. Trimming removed 4 bases from V and 12 bases from J, with 19 bases in between. Germline assignment: CDR1 MDHEN and CDR2 SYDVKM.

The chain combines TRBV24-1 with TRBJ2-2; D is undetermined. The germline gives CDR1 KGHDR, CDR2 SFDVKD. V lost 0 bases and J lost 2, with 6 bases in between. The CDR3 sequence is 15 residues long. As DNA, the CDR3 is TGTGCCACCAGTGATTTGTCGGACAACACCGGGGAGCTGTTTTTT. Translation: CATSDLSDNTGELFF.

Regarding this clonotype: Possible read error: a much larger clone is one base away. The chain couples TRBV6-5 to TRBJ1-2; no definite D call. V was pared by 4 bases and J by 3 bases, with 9 bases between. Germline loops: CDR1 MNHEY, CDR2 SVGAGI. This CDR3 spans 13 amino acids. This CDR3 reads CASSSQADYGYTF. The CDR3 coding sequence is TGTGCCAGCAGTTCCCAGGCAGACTATGGCTACACCTTC.

This clonotype appeared a few times. The rearrangement joins TRBV10-3 to TRBJ1-1, with D hard to call. Trimming cost V 0 bases and J 5 bases, with 13 bases left between them. The CDR3 is 15 amino acids. CDR1 and CDR2 from the germline V gene are ENHRY and SYGVKD. The CDR3 sequence is CAISESAWEVTEAFF. The CDR3 DNA is TGTGCCATCAGTGAGTCTGCTTGGGAAGTGACTGAAGCTTTCTTT.

The chain uses TRBV7-6 and TRBJ2-7; TRBD1 matches 9 bases. The CDR3 is made up of 14 amino acids. With 5 bases clipped from V and 4 bases from J, the junction kept 6 bases outside the gene matches. CDR1 and CDR2 (germline): SGHVS, FNYEAQ. The CDR3 loop reads CASSIGQGKYEQYF. CDR3 coding DNA: TGTGCCAGCAGCATCGGACAGGGGAAGTACGAGCAGTACTTC.

Note on this clonotype: A much larger clone lies a single base off, so this may be a read error. This chain connects TRBV27 to TRBJ1-1, with 9 bases matching TRBD1. Germline V CDR1 and CDR2: MNHEY, SMNVEV (reference sequence). The CDR3 is made up of 14 amino acids. The CDR3 spells CAGSRDREYTEAFF. CDR3 in DNA: TGTGCCGGCAGTCGGGACAGGGAATACACTGAAGCTTTCTTT.

This clonotype was recorded at least ten times. This chain uses TRBV20-1 with TRBJ1-2; D is undetermined. CDR3 size: 15 residues. V lost 0 bases, J lost 4 bases, and 15 bases lay in between. Looked up from germline, CDR1 is DFQATT and CDR2 is SNEGSKA (reference sequence). CDR3 in amino acids: CSARDLFIPPYGYTF. CDR3 sequence (DNA): TGCAGTGCTAGAGATCTCTTTATACCACCCTATGGCTACACCTTC.

V gene TRBV20-1 combines with J gene TRBJ1-6; D gene uncertain. The CDR3 is 13 residues long. With 2 bases removed from V and 6 bases from J, the gap between germline ends came to 8 bases. Looked up from germline, CDR1 is DFQATT and CDR2 is SNEGSKA (reference sequence). The CDR3 DNA is TGCAGTGCTAGAAGAGGAGGTAATTCACCCCTCCACTTT. This encodes CSARRGGNSPLHF.

As to this clonotype: A much larger clone sits a single nucleotide away, making a read error possible. The rearrangement joins TRBV6-1 to TRBJ1-6, with unresolved D. The length of the CDR3 is 13 residues. Germline-derived CDR1 and CDR2 are MNHNS and SASEGT. In DNA, the CDR3 is TGTGCCAGCAGTGAAAGGCGTAATCCACCCCTCCACTTT. Its protein is CASSERRNPPLHF.

This clonotype showed up many times. The gene calls are TRBV3-1 and TRBJ1-1; the match to TRBD1 covers 7 bases. CDR1 and CDR2 (germline): LGHDT, YNNKEL (reference sequence). V trimming: 4 bases; J trimming: 7 bases; junction bases outside the gene matches: 6. This CDR3 has 13 residues. The CDR3 DNA is TGTGCCAGCAGCCGAACAGGGGAGGGTGAAGCTTTCTTT. Amino acid sequence: CASSRTGEGEAFF.

There are a few counts of this clonotype. This sequence joins TRBV7-9 and TRBJ1-4; D is perhaps TRBD1 (5 bases). The CDR3 is 14 amino acids. Per the germline V gene, CDR1 is SEHNR and CDR2 is FQNEAQ (reference sequence). V lost 4 bases and J lost 5, with 11 bases in between. The CDR3 coding sequence is TGTGCCAGCAGCTCCGGGACCCGGAATGAAAAACTGTTTTTT. Translation: CASSSGTRNEKLFF. Looking up the rest from reference TRBV7-9 and TRBJ1-4 gives the full variable domain: DTGVSQNPRHKITKRGQNVTFRCDPISEHNRLYWYRQTLGQGPEFLTYFQNEAQLEKSRLLSDRFSAERPKGSFSTLEIQRTEQGDSAMYLCASSSGTRNEKLFFGSGTQLSVL.

The J gene is TRBJ2-2, the V gene TRBV19; 9 bases align to TRBD1. CDR1 and CDR2 from the germline V gene are LNHDA and SQIVND (reference sequence). J was trimmed by 8 bases and V by 3 bases; bases with no gene match: 7. The CDR3 runs 15 residues. The CDR3 bases are TGTGCCAGTAGTATGGGACAGGGTTTGTCGGGGGAGCTGTTTTTT. It yields the protein CASSMGQGLSGELFF.

Note on this clonotype: One end of the junction fails to match germline, which may point to a read error. This chain links TRBV28 with TRBJ1-1, with TRBD1 matching over 8 bases. The germline V gene has CDR1 MDHEN and CDR2 SYDVKM. The CDR3 contains 14 residues. The DNA for the CDR3 is TGTGACAGCAGTTTCCAGGGGGCTGCCACTGAAGCTTTCTTT. It codes for CDSSFQGAATEAFF.

This clonotype has ten or more counts. This chain uses TRBV20-1 with TRBJ1-2; 9 bases are a match to TRBD1. The CDR3 consists of 15 residues. V trimming: 6 bases; J trimming: 7 bases; junction bases outside the gene matches: 15. Germline lookup yields CDR1 DFQATT and CDR2 SNEGSKA (reference sequence). The CDR3 sequence is CSASRLQGAVGGYTF. The CDR3, as DNA: TGCAGTGCGAGTCGATTACAGGGGGCCGTCGGTGGCTACACCTTC.

This clonotype was counted between two and nine times. The rearrangement joins TRBV20-1 to TRBJ2-7; TRBD1 aligns across 10 bases. Germline CDR1 reads DFQATT; CDR2 reads SNEGSKA (reference sequence). V lost 5 bases to trimming and J lost 4 bases; unmatched junction nucleotides: 5. This CDR3 is 13 amino acids long. CDR3 in amino acids: CSARQGANYEQYF. The CDR3 bases are TGCAGTGCTCGACAGGGGGCGAATTACGAGCAGTACTTC.

The sample holds a few counts of this clonotype. This chain connects TRBV10-3 to TRBJ1-5; 7 bases match TRBD1. CDR1 is ENHRY, CDR2 SYGVKD, per germline. The CDR3 consists of 15 residues. Trimming cost V 3 bases and J 2 bases; bases outside gene matches: 4. The CDR3 nucleotides are TGTGCCATCAGTGATGACAGGGCAGGCAATCAGCCCCAGCATTTT. It codes for CAISDDRAGNQPQHF.

This clonotype appeared a few times. The genes are TRBV28 and TRBJ2-1; 7 nucleotides agree with TRBD2. V gave up 7 bases and J gave up 3 bases; unmatched junction bases: 9. The CDR3 is 15 residues long. Germline CDR1 MDHEN, CDR2 SYDVKM. Here the CDR3 reads CASTLRTGGYNEQFF. The DNA for the CDR3 is TGTGCCAGCACCCTAAGGACGGGAGGCTACAATGAGCAGTTCTTC.

A single count supports this clonotype. This may arise from a read error, as a much more abundant clone is one base away. This chain joins TRBV6-1 and TRBJ1-1; D is undetermined. Germline loops: CDR1 MNHNS, CDR2 SASEGT. The CDR3 consists of 13 residues. The CDR3 DNA follows: TGTACCAGCAGTCGGGCACAGAACACTGAAGCTTTCTTT. Translated: CTSSRAQNTEAFF.

About this clonotype itself: This may stem from a read error, because a much larger clone lies one nucleotide away. The gene calls are TRBV6-8 and TRBJ1-2; no firm D call. The length of the CDR3 is 15 residues. CDR1 and CDR2 from the germline V gene are MNHGY and SAAAGT. V lost 4 bases to trimming and J lost 4 bases, with 16 bases between them. CDR3 region: CASSWRGKPLYGYTF. The DNA for the CDR3 is TGTGCCAGCAGTTGGAGAGGGAAGCCCCTCTATGGCTACACCTTC.

The rearrangement uses TRBV28 and TRBJ2-1; D ambiguous. Germline CDR1 is MDHEN and CDR2 is SYDVKM. V was cut by 6 bases and J by 0 bases, with 24 bases left in between. The CDR3 runs to 19 residues. The CDR3 reads CASSSKLTIEPSSYNEQFF. The CDR3 DNA sequence: TGTGCCAGCAGCTCGAAACTTACAATTGAGCCTAGCTCCTACAATGAGCAGTTCTTC.

The rearrangement joins TRBV12-3 or TRBV12-4 to TRBJ2-1; the match to TRBD2 covers 11 bases. The CDR3 covers 16 residues. V shed 5 bases, J shed 6 bases, and the junction held 9 bases outside the gene matches. The CDR3 DNA is TGTGCCAGCAGTCCTACGGGACTAGCGGCGGGCAATGAGCAGTTCTTC. This encodes CASSPTGLAAGNEQFF.

This clonotype came up a few times. The gene calls are TRBV7-2 and TRBJ2-3, with TRBD2 matching over 7 bases. In germline, CDR1 is SGHTA, CDR2 FQGNSA. The length of the CDR3 is 15 residues. V shed 2 bases, J shed 3 bases, and the junction held 5 bases outside the gene matches. The CDR3 spells CASSLNSGLTDTQYF. The CDR3 coding sequence is TGTGCCAGCAGCTTAAATAGCGGGTTAACAGATACGCAGTATTTT.

CDR3 loop: CASSSPGGGYEQFF. CDR3 sequence (DNA): TGTGCCAGCAGTTCCCCGGGGGGGGGTTACGAGCAGTTCTTC. The chain joins TRBV28 to TRBJ2-1, with 8 bases fitting TRBD2. Germline V CDR1 and CDR2: MDHEN, SYDVKM. The J segment lost 10 bases and the V segment lost 4 bases, leaving 9 bases of the junction unmatched. The CDR3 has 14 residues.

This clonotype was counted ten times or more. The chain joins TRBV6-2 or TRBV6-3 to TRBJ1-6; unclear D gene. Trimming pared 6 bases from V and 10 bases from J, leaving 16 bases between. There are 14 residues in the CDR3. CDR1 and CDR2 from the germline V gene are MNHEY and SVGEGT. The DNA for the CDR3 is TGTGCCAGCAGGACCACCTACGGGGTATCACCCCTCCACTTT. It is translated as CASRTTYGVSPLHF.